Listed below are T cell receptor beta chains from one sample, sequenced in a study of T cell repertoires in cytomegalovirus infection. These receptors have no identified antigens. MiXCR, applied by TCRdb to the reads, yields one record per CDR3 protein. The table shows some 940,000 distinct CDR3 sequences, with less than 40% occurring only once. The sequencing used cultured CD8+ T cells from PBMCs, collected from culture after CMV antigen stimulation. These receptors originate from a human donor in good health (CMV status not recorded). Some clones in this sample may be carry-over from other donors' samples. Both conserved end residues are part of each CDR3. A D gene is named only where the DNA matches it firmly. Clone sizes are given selectively: once, few, many, or a class where the clone is expanded.

V gene	clone size	D gene	J gene	CDR3 protein	CDR3 DNA
TRBV5-8	.	.	TRBJ2-2	CASPRRATANTGELFF	TGTGCCAGCCCCCGACGGGCGACCGCGAACACCGGGGAGCTGTTTTTT
TRBV7-9	.	.	TRBJ1-5	CASSLVGPGSNQPQHF	TGTGCCAGCAGCTTAGTTGGGCCGGGAAGCAATCAGCCCCAGCATTTT
TRBV5-4	.	TRBD2	TRBJ2-2	CASTPPGGANTGELFF	TGTGCCAGCACTCCCCCGGGAGGGGCGAACACCGGGGAGCTGTTTTTT
TRBV12-5	.	.	TRBJ2-2	CASGLQAGELFF	TGTGCTAGTGGTTTACAGGCCGGGGAGCTGTTTTTT
TRBV5-1	.	TRBD1	TRBJ2-7	CASSKQGSEQYF	TGCGCCAGCAGCAAACAGGGGAGCGAGCAGTACTTC
TRBV7-2	once	TRBD2	TRBJ2-1	CASSFTSGGWYEQFF	TGTGCCAGCAGCTTTACTAGCGGGGGGTGGTATGAGCAGTTCTTC
TRBV27	few	.	TRBJ1-6	CASSFILSGSPLHF	TGTGCCAGCAGTTTTATCCTAAGCGGTTCACCCCTCCACTTT
TRBV19	few	.	TRBJ1-1	CASSIYRTNTEAFF	TGTGCCAGTAGTATTTATCGGACGAACACTGAAGCTTTCTTT
TRBV27	few	TRBD1	TRBJ1-5	CASLGQENQPQHF	TGTGCCAGCCTCGGACAGGAAAATCAGCCCCAGCATTTT
TRBV7-6	many	.	TRBJ1-1	CASSLAQNTEAFF	TGTGCCAGCAGCTTAGCCCAGAACACTGAAGCTTTCTTT
TRBV11-2	few	.	TRBJ1-2	CASSLVGAWDYGYTF	TGTGCCAGCAGCTTAGTGGGGGCCTGGGACTATGGCTACACCTTC
TRBV7-9	.	.	TRBJ2-2	CASSLEAPEKYTGELFF	TGTGCCAGCAGCTTAGAGGCACCCGAGAAATACACCGGGGAGCTGTTTTTT
TRBV11-1	few	TRBD2	TRBJ2-1	CASRTSGGLYEQFF	TGTGCCAGCAGGACTAGCGGGGGTTTGTATGAGCAGTTCTTC
TRBV2	.	.	TRBJ2-2	CASNRKDGNTGELFF	TGTGCCAGCAACCGAAAAGATGGGAACACCGGGGAGCTGTTTTTT
TRBV4-2	.	.	TRBJ2-1	CASSQDPTLRGAAYNEQFF	TGTGCCAGCAGCCAAGATCCTACGCTACGGGGGGCGGCCTACAATGAGCAGTTCTTC
TRBV20-1	.	TRBD2	TRBJ2-1	CSARDMGRVGEQFF	TGCAGTGCTAGAGATATGGGGAGGGTAGGTGAGCAGTTCTTC
TRBV6-5	.	.	TRBJ1-5	CASSPGGFGNQPQHF	TGTGCCAGCAGCCCCGGGGGGTTTGGCAATCAGCCCCAGCATTTT
TRBV5-8	.	TRBD1	TRBJ1-5	CASSLRSSGTGEQPQHF	TGTGCCAGCAGCTTAAGGTCCTCCGGGACAGGGGAACAGCCCCAGCATTTT
TRBV19	.	TRBD2	TRBJ2-2	CASSIVGLANTGELFF	TGTGCCAGTAGTATCGTGGGACTAGCGAACACCGGGGAGCTGTTTTTT
TRBV2	.	.	TRBJ1-4	CASSEIATTNEKLFF	TGTGCCAGCAGTGAAATTGCCACAACTAATGAAAAACTGTTTTTT
TRBV19	once	.	TRBJ2-1	CASSIYHNEQFF	TGTGCCAGTAGTATATATCACAATGAGCAGTTCTTC
TRBV6-1	.	.	TRBJ1-5	CASSEGSGRVNQPQHF	TGTGCCAGCAGTGAAGGGAGCGGCAGGGTGAATCAGCCCCAGCATTTT
TRBV11-2	few	TRBD1	TRBJ2-3	CASARDRSSTDTQYF	TGTGCCAGCGCTCGGGACAGGTCTAGCACAGATACGCAGTATTTT
TRBV27	many	.	TRBJ1-6	CASSMGRDNSPLHF	TGTGCCAGCAGTATGGGACGGGATAATTCACCCCTCCACTTT
TRBV6-5	.	.	TRBJ2-1	CASSYSAGTLSYNEQFF	TGTGCCAGCAGTTACTCGGCCGGGACACTTTCCTACAATGAGCAGTTCTTC
TRBV29-1	.	.	TRBJ2-1	CSVDGGGQALYNEQFF	TGCAGCGTTGATGGTGGTGGGCAGGCCCTATACAATGAGCAGTTCTTC
TRBV6-5	few	TRBD1	TRBJ2-6	CAIRRVGQGASGANVLTF	TGTGCCATCCGAAGGGTGGGACAGGGGGCCTCTGGGGCCAACGTCCTGACTTTC
TRBV7-2	many	.	TRBJ1-2	CASSLVLGDGYTF	TGTGCCAGCAGCTTAGTGCTGGGGGATGGCTACACCTTC
TRBV29-1	once	.	TRBJ2-2	CSVVGLITGELFF	TGCAGCGTTGTTGGACTGATCACCGGGGAGCTGTTTTTT
TRBV7-9	many	TRBD1	TRBJ1-1	CASRDRMNTEAFF	TGTGCCAGTCGGGACAGAATGAACACTGAAGCTTTCTTT
TRBV11-1	few	.	TRBJ2-7	CASSPMRKGGLSYEQYF	TGTGCCAGCAGCCCAATGCGGAAAGGGGGTCTCTCCTACGAGCAGTACTTC
TRBV20-1	.	TRBD1	TRBJ2-3	CSARGGDRGIDTQYF	TGCAGTGCTAGAGGGGGGGACAGGGGAATAGATACGCAGTATTTT
TRBV7-6	.	TRBD1	TRBJ1-2	CASSFDRGNLNYGYTF	TGTGCCAGCAGCTTCGACAGGGGGAATTTGAACTATGGCTACACCTTC